The present entry profiles one T cell receptor (beta chain) with its context. This sample was taken from a study of blood T cell repertoires in COVID-19. Overall study: Acute and convalescent COVID-19 specimens originated in the United States, Italy and Spain.

Some clones are missing from TCRdb's copy, which holds only in-frame ones; the method was immunoSEQ multiplex PCR. The data show about 58,000 clones, less than 90% seen once. V was pared by 4 bases and J by 4 bases, with 11 bases between. This CDR3 is built from 12 residues. In germline, CDR1 is GTSNPN, CDR2 SVGIG (reference sequence). The sample taken for sequencing was peripheral blood. This sequence originates from a woman in her sixties or seventies with active COVID-19. V usage is TRBV30 and J usage is TRBJ2-7; TRBD1 is a possible D gene (6 bases). This CDR3 is CAWMRGMYEQYF. For the CDR3, the DNA is TGTGCCTGGATGAGGGGGATGTACGAGCAGTACTTC.